A selection of T cell receptor beta chains follows, all from one sample in a study of control samples from healthy donors and cancer patients. The table came from immunoSEQ multiplex PCR; TCRdb's copy has only in-frame clones and leaves some out. The data show over 150,000 clones, approximately 91% seen once. Sequenced: blood. The receptors derive from a woman aged 40 to 50 in good health. CDR3s include the opening cysteine and the closing phenylalanine or tryptophan. A D gene is named only where the DNA matches it firmly. Rows give clone size only sometimes, using once, few, many, or a class for an expanded clone.

cdr3_aa cdr3_nt clone_size v_call d_call cdr3_length j_call
CASSWGDSGNTIYF TGTGCCAGCAGCTGGGGGGACTCTGGAAACACCATATATTTT - TRBV5-6 - 14 TRBJ1-3
CASSYRPGELFF TGTGCCAGCAGCTATAGACCCGGGGAGCTGTTTTTT - TRBV6-2/TRBV6-3 - 12 TRBJ2-2
CASSQEGGRSGANVLTF TGCGCCAGCAGCCAAGAGGGAGGACGCTCTGGGGCCAACGTCCTGACTTTC - TRBV4-1 - 17 TRBJ2-6
CASSQRLAGPYEQYF TGTGCCAGCAGCCAACGCCTAGCGGGCCCCTACGAGCAGTACTTC - TRBV3-1/TRBV3-2 TRBD2 15 TRBJ2-7
CASSMGGADIYEQYF TGTGCCAGCAGCATGGGCGGGGCGGATATCTACGAGCAGTACTTC - TRBV3-1/TRBV3-2 - 15 TRBJ2-7
CSALGLTEAFF TGCAGCGCCCTTGGGTTGACTGAAGCTTTCTTT - TRBV29-1 - 11 TRBJ1-1
CASRTPWGNTGELFF TGTGCCAGCAGAACCCCGTGGGGAAACACCGGGGAGCTGTTTTTT - TRBV6-5 - 15 TRBJ2-2
CASSFSSYGYTF TGTGCCAGCAGCTTTTCCAGCTATGGCTACACCTTC - TRBV5-5 - 12 TRBJ1-2
CASSARGDSGNTIYF TGTGCCAGCAGCGCACGAGGGGACTCTGGAAACACCATATATTTT - TRBV9 - 15 TRBJ1-3
CASSPRTGDGYTF TGTGCCAGCAGCCCGCGGACAGGGGACGGCTACACCTTC - TRBV14 TRBD1 13 TRBJ1-2
CASSLADGGRYGYTF TGCGCCAGCAGCTTGGCGGACGGAGGTCGCTATGGCTACACCTTC - TRBV5-1 - 15 TRBJ1-2
CASSPDGTYEQYF TGCGCCAGCAGTCCGGACGGAACCTACGAGCAGTACTTC few TRBV4-1 - 13 TRBJ2-7
CATSDPRGQGDEQFF TGTGCCACCAGTGACCCGAGAGGACAGGGCGATGAGCAGTTCTTC - TRBV24-1 TRBD1 15 TRBJ2-1
CASSLGAPTNEKLFF TGCGCCAGCAGCTTGGGGGCCCCAACTAATGAAAAACTGTTTTTT - TRBV5-1 - 15 TRBJ1-4
CASSGREETQYF TGTGCCAGCAGTGGAAGGGAGGAGACCCAGTACTTC - TRBV6-2/TRBV6-3 - 12 TRBJ2-5
CASSEWDASSYNEQFF TGTGCCAGCAGTGAATGGGATGCGAGCTCCTACAATGAGCAGTTCTTC - TRBV2 - 16 TRBJ2-1
CASWGQPTYEQYF TGTGCCAGCTGGGGACAGCCCACCTACGAGCAGTACTTC - TRBV27 TRBD1 13 TRBJ2-7
CASSSSGTGLAEQYF TGTGCCAGCAGCTCCTCCGGGACAGGGTTGGCAGAGCAGTACTTC - TRBV13 TRBD1 15 TRBJ2-7
CASRLGGAADTQYF TGTGCCAGCAGGCTGGGGGGTGCGGCAGATACGCAGTATTTT few TRBV28 - 14 TRBJ2-3
CASSQEGGNQPQHF TGCGCCAGCAGCCAAGAGGGGGGCAATCAGCCCCAGCATTTT once TRBV4-1 - 14 TRBJ1-5
CAALFPGKETQYF TGTGCCGCCCTCTTCCCGGGGAAAGAGACCCAGTACTTC once TRBV7-9 - 13 TRBJ2-5
CASSRDRGLYNEQFF TGTGCCAGCAGCCGGGACAGGGGGCTCTACAATGAGCAGTTCTTC - TRBV6-5 TRBD1 15 TRBJ2-1
CASSPGGEAFF TGTGCCAGCAGCCCCGGCGGGGAAGCTTTCTTT - TRBV7-6 - 11 TRBJ1-1
CASSWDYEETQYF TGTGCCAGCAGCTGGGACTACGAAGAGACCCAGTACTTC - TRBV7-2 TRBD2 13 TRBJ2-5
CASSTFLGNTEAFF TGTGCCAGCTCAACGTTCTTGGGGAACACTGAAGCTTTCTTT many TRBV18 - 14 TRBJ1-1
CASSGQGSHEQYF TGTGCCAGCAGCGGACAGGGGTCCCACGAGCAGTACTTC - TRBV9 TRBD1 13 TRBJ2-7
CASSKAAAFEQYF TGTGCCAGTAGTAAGGCGGCAGCATTCGAGCAGTACTTC - TRBV19 - 13 TRBJ2-7
CASSPGSSYEQYF TGTGCCAGCTCACCAGGGAGCTCCTACGAGCAGTACTTC - TRBV18 - 13 TRBJ2-7
CATSLGWGDYEQYF TGTGCCACCAGCCTGGGGTGGGGAGACTACGAGCAGTACTTC - TRBV15 - 14 TRBJ2-7
CASRLDRGGTEAFF TGCGCCAGCAGACTAGACAGGGGGGGCACTGAAGCTTTCTTT - TRBV5-1 TRBD1 14 TRBJ1-1
CASSPSWTDTQYF TGTGCCAGCAGCCCCTCCTGGACAGATACGCAGTATTTT - TRBV7-3 - 13 TRBJ2-3
CASSLRQEETQYF TGTGCCAGCAGTCTCCGACAGGAGGAGACCCAGTACTTC once TRBV12-3/TRBV12-4 - 13 TRBJ2-5
CASSKEQGSNQPQHF TGTGCCAGCAGCAAAGAACAGGGAAGCAATCAGCCCCAGCATTTT - TRBV21-1 - 15 TRBJ1-5
CATRTGNSNQPQHF TGTGCCACCAGGACGGGTAATAGCAATCAGCCCCAGCATTTT few TRBV6-5 - 14 TRBJ1-5
CASSLETGGRETQYF TGTGCCAGCAGCTTAGAGACAGGGGGGCGAGAGACCCAGTACTTC - TRBV7-9 TRBD1 15 TRBJ2-5
CASSQAPDSPLHF TGTGCCAGCAGCCAAGCGCCGGATTCACCCCTCCACTTT - TRBV4-2 - 13 TRBJ1-6
CASVGPRHEQYF TGCGCCAGCGTTGGGCCCCGCCACGAGCAGTACTTC once TRBV5-1 - 12 TRBJ2-7
CASSYSRAYEQYF TGTGCCAGCAGTTACAGCAGGGCGTACGAGCAGTACTTC - TRBV6-5 - 13 TRBJ2-7
CASSSQPRTTQETQYF TGCGCCAGCAGCTCACAACCTCGGACTACCCAAGAGACCCAGTACTTC - TRBV5-1 - 16 TRBJ2-5
CASSYSFESSYNEQFF TGTGCCAGCAGTTACTCGTTCGAAAGCTCCTACAATGAGCAGTTCTTC once TRBV6-6 - 16 TRBJ2-1
CASSLSWGNAGNTEAFF TGCGCCAGCAGCCTCTCGTGGGGTAACGCGGGGAACACTGAAGCTTTCTTT - TRBV5-1 - 17 TRBJ1-1
CASSDPSVNTEAFF TGTGCCAGCAGTGATCCCTCAGTGAACACTGAAGCTTTCTTT - TRBV6-1 - 14 TRBJ1-1
CAISAQGSRGTDTQYF TGTGCCATCAGTGCACAGGGGTCTAGGGGCACAGATACGCAGTATTTT - TRBV10-3 TRBD1 16 TRBJ2-3
CVSSSRQGADTQYF TGTGTCAGCAGTTCCCGACAGGGGGCAGATACGCAGTATTTT - TRBV6-6 TRBD1 14 TRBJ2-3
CASSIFESPGNTEAFF TGTGCCAGTAGTATTTTTGAGTCTCCAGGGAACACTGAAGCTTTCTTT once TRBV19 - 16 TRBJ1-1
CASSGGLYYEQYF TGTGCCAGCAGCGGGGGGTTATACTACGAGCAGTACTTC - TRBV5-8 - 13 TRBJ2-7
CASQYSEKLFF TGTGCCAGCCAATACAGTGAAAAACTGTTTTTT - TRBV25-1 - 11 TRBJ1-4
CASTIGVGGYTEAFF TGTGCCAGCACCATCGGAGTAGGGGGATACACTGAAGCTTTCTTT - TRBV28 - 15 TRBJ1-1
CASSLGQGTEQFF TGCGCCAGCAGCTTGGGACAGGGTACTGAGCAGTTCTTC - TRBV5-1 TRBD1 13 TRBJ2-1
CASSLHVLGVDEQFF TGTGCCAGCAGCTTACATGTGTTAGGGGTCGATGAGCAGTTCTTC - TRBV7-2 - 15 TRBJ2-1
CASSLAQRDNYGYTF TGTGCCAGCAGCTTGGCTCAACGGGACAACTATGGCTACACCTTC - TRBV5-4 - 15 TRBJ1-2
CASSLPYNEQFF TGTGCCAGCAGTTTACCGTACAATGAGCAGTTCTTC once TRBV12-3/TRBV12-4 - 12 TRBJ2-1
CASSLARQGGEKLFF TGTGCCAGCAGCTTGGCCCGGCAGGGAGGTGAAAAACTGTTTTTT once TRBV5-8 - 15 TRBJ1-4
CASSRGGSGQPQHF TGTGCCAGCAGCCGAGGGGGCTCGGGTCAGCCCCAGCATTTT - TRBV3-1/TRBV3-2 TRBD1 14 TRBJ1-5
CASRLIRDRGDSNQPQHF TGTGCCAGCAGACTAATCCGGGACAGGGGGGATAGCAATCAGCCCCAGCATTTT - TRBV9 TRBD1 18 TRBJ1-5
CATSIGDRAEKLFF TGTGCCACCAGCATCGGGGACCGAGCTGAAAAACTGTTTTTT once TRBV15 - 14 TRBJ1-4
CASSLVVQQETQYF TGTGCCAGCAGCTTAGTCGTCCAACAAGAGACCCAGTACTTC - TRBV7-8 - 14 TRBJ2-5
CASSSGDRSSYEQYF TGTGCCAGCAGTTCGGGGGACAGGAGCTCCTACGAGCAGTACTTC - TRBV6-5 TRBD1 15 TRBJ2-7
CASSYSRDSNQPQHF TGTGCCAGCAGTTACTCTAGGGATAGCAATCAGCCCCAGCATTTT few TRBV6-6 - 15 TRBJ1-5